The sequence of this T cell receptor beta chain was determined in a study of cytomegalovirus exposure and HLA in healthy donors. The CDR3 extends over 13 amino acids. Germline V gene lookup returns CDR1 MGHDK and CDR2 SYGVNS. V was clipped by 2 bases and J by 11 bases, with 15 bases between them. A word on this clone: Its antigen is still unknown.

The donors comprised healthy bone marrow donors. Researchers ran the PCR with 60 Vbeta and 13 Jbeta primers. The data were produced by immunoSEQ multiplex PCR, yet TCRdb's version contains in-frame clones alone and is incomplete. This sample has about 200,000 clones; 79% occur once, and the top ten carry 1.7%. Study observations and caveats: It was reported that the classifier diagnosed cytomegalovirus status with high specificity and sensitivity in both the original and validation cohorts.

Sequences were obtained from PBMCs. The source is a man in his fifties or sixties in good health and CMV-seronegative. This rearrangement joins TRBV25-1 to TRBJ2-5; perhaps TRBD1 as D (7 bases). Written as DNA, the CDR3 is TGTGCCAGCAGTGAAGGAGGGGGCGTGGAGCAGTACTTC. Its translation is CASSEGGGVEQYF.